Listed here is a single T cell receptor beta chain. Profiling relied on immunoSEQ multiplex PCR, and the TCRdb table lists in-frame clones only, not all of them. The sample has 72,000 or so clones; over 85% are singletons. This sample stems from a study of technical replicates of blood from a few donors. The V gene's germline CDR1 is MGHRA and CDR2 YSYEKL. The CDR3 loop spans 13 amino acids. V dropped 4 bases and J dropped 4 bases, with 7 bases sitting between them. This clonotype was obtained from a human donor in good health. The sequencing input was T cells isolated from PBMCs. J is TRBJ1-4 and V is TRBV4-1, with D unresolved. The CDR3 reads CASSRVINEKLFF. CDR3 DNA: TGCGCCAGCAGCCGTGTTATTAATGAAAAACTGTTTTTT.